Listed here are 24 T cell receptor beta chains from one sample, sequenced in a study of blood T cells in healthy people across ages. Next came a second PCR, run for about 7 to 11 cycles, which used a sample-barcoded 5' primer along with a J-beta primer mix. TCRdb used MiXCR to reprocess the 5' RACE reads, holding one entry per CDR3 protein. Counted here are roughly 700,000 distinct CDR3 sequences, around half occurring once; the ten biggest clones make up under 35%. The sample consisted of blood. These receptors all come from a woman aged 60-75 years in good health.

The V gene is TRBV29-1, the J gene TRBJ1-5; 8 bases fit TRBD1. The germline V gene encodes CDR1 SQVTM and CDR2 ANQGSEA. Germline trimming cut 7 bases from V and 2 bases from J; bases unmatched to any gene: 4. This CDR3 has 13 amino acids. The CDR3 protein is CSAQTGGNQPQHF. CDR3 bases: TGCAGCGCCCAGACAGGGGGCAATCAGCCCCAGCATTTT.

This clonotype has only one observation. This chain connects TRBV4-2 to TRBJ2-1; TRBD1 matches 10 bases. The CDR3 contains 15 residues. J gave up 10 bases and V 0 bases, and 6 bases lay outside the gene matches. Per the germline V gene, CDR1 is LGHNA and CDR2 is YNFKEQ. CDR3 residues: CASSQETGGEVEQFF. In DNA form, the CDR3 reads TGTGCCAGCAGCCAAGAGACAGGGGGCGAAGTGGAGCAGTTCTTC.

The chain is built from TRBV6-1 and TRBJ2-1; 15 nucleotides line up with TRBD2. V gave up 8 bases and J gave up 3 bases; unmatched junction bases: 11. The CDR3 has 18 residues. Germline CDR1 is MNHNS and CDR2 is SASEGT. The CDR3 DNA sequence: TGTGCCAGCGTATCTGGGCCGGGACTAGCGGGAGGCTACAATGAGCAGTTCTTC. It codes for CASVSGPGLAGGYNEQFF.

This chain connects TRBV7-2 to TRBJ2-3, with D tentatively TRBD2 (5 bases). Trimming took off 8 bases at V and 5 bases at J, with 20 bases between the two ends. Germline CDR1 SGHTA, CDR2 FQGNSA. The CDR3 consists of 15 residues. CDR3 region: CASLTGMGGLDTQYF. The CDR3 nucleotides are TGTGCCAGCCTTACGGGGATGGGTGGTCTAGATACGCAGTATTTT. The variable domain in full, with the rest retrieved from reference TRBV7-2 and TRBJ2-3, is GAGVSQSPSNKVTEKGKDVELRCDPISGHTALYWYRQSLGQGLEFLIYFQGNSAPDKSGLPSDRFSAERTGGSVSTLTIQRTQQEDSAVYLCASLTGMGGLDTQYFGPGTRLTVL.

This chain's CDR3 is CASSQVGGLATGETQYF. Written as DNA, the CDR3 is TGCGCCAGCAGCCAAGTCGGGGGACTAGCAACCGGAGAGACCCAGTACTTC. This rearrangement joins TRBV4-1 to TRBJ2-5; 9 nucleotides line up with TRBD2. The CDR3 has 17 residues. Germline V gene data show CDR1 as MGHRA and CDR2 as YSYEKL. The trim removed 1 base at V and 4 bases at J, leaving 10 bases unmatched.

This clonotype has just one count. The V and J genes are TRBV18 and TRBJ2-1, with TRBD2 identical over 12 bases. V lost 2 bases, J lost 2 bases, and 13 bases stayed unmatched. The CDR3 sequence is 20 residues long. Germline-derived CDR1 and CDR2 are KGHSH and LQKENI. The CDR3 bases are TGTGCCAGCTCACCAGGGGCTGGTCTAGCGGGAGGGCTGGCCTACAATGAGCAGTTCTTC. Its translation: CASSPGAGLAGGLAYNEQFF.

CDR3 DNA: TGTGCCATCAGTGGAGTGGGACAGGGATACTCTGGCTACACCTTC. Amino acid sequence: CAISGVGQGYSGYTF. The V call is TRBV10-3, the J call TRBJ1-2; TRBD1 matches at 9 bases. Germline V lookup: CDR1 ENHRY, CDR2 SYGVKD. This CDR3 is built from 15 residues. The V and J ends lost 4 bases and 7 bases, in that order; junction bases with no gene match: 10.

The CDR3 here is CASSLGRAGNTEAFF. In DNA form, the CDR3 reads TGTGCCAGCAGTTTAGGCCGGGCGGGGAACACTGAAGCTTTCTTT. The V and J genes are TRBV28 and TRBJ1-1, with D unresolved. Looked up from germline, CDR1 is MDHEN and CDR2 is SYDVKM. V gave up 2 bases and J gave up 1 base, with 11 bases separating them. There are 15 residues in the CDR3.

The rearrangement uses TRBV5-1 and TRBJ2-3, with 9 positions matching TRBD2. The junction had 8 bases not matched to a gene; V was cut back by 1 base and J by 5 bases. Germline lookup yields CDR1 SGHRS and CDR2 YFSETQ. The CDR3 is 16 amino acids. The CDR3 coding sequence is TGCGCCAGCAGCTTGATGTTGCGGGAGGGCCGAGATACGCAGTATTTT. Translating gives CASSLMLREGRDTQYF.

The chain uses TRBV28 and TRBJ2-3, with a possible D match to TRBD2 (5 bases). This CDR3 spans 14 amino acids. Germline CDR1 and CDR2: MDHEN and SYDVKM. V was cut by 8 bases and J by 5 bases, with 17 bases left in between. The CDR3 protein is CASRRQYGVDTQYF. For the CDR3, the DNA is TGTGCCAGCCGCCGGCAGTACGGGGTAGATACGCAGTATTTT.

The genes are TRBV20-1 and TRBJ2-1; 9 bases match TRBD1. From germline, CDR1 is DFQATT and CDR2 SNEGSKA (reference sequence). The CDR3 sequence is 15 residues long. V was pared by 6 bases and J by 6 bases, with 12 bases of the junction left unmatched. CDR3 sequence (DNA): TGCAGTGCCCTTTCCCCACAGGGGGCGAGCAATGAGCAGTTCTTC. Its translation: CSALSPQGASNEQFF.

The chain is built from TRBV28 and TRBJ1-4; D may be TRBD1 (5 bases). CDR3 size: 16 residues. Germline-derived CDR1 and CDR2 are MDHEN and SYDVKM. The V gene lost 3 bases and the J gene lost 6 bases, with 17 bases spanning the gap. CDR3 DNA sequence: TGTGCCAGCAGTTTCTACAAGCCGCAGGGAGATGAAAAACTGTTTTTT. Protein: CASSFYKPQGDEKLFF.

V and J are TRBV20-1 and TRBJ1-1, with a weak D call TRBD1 (5 bases). This CDR3 contains 13 residues. Germline V gene lookup returns CDR1 DFQATT and CDR2 SNEGSKA (reference sequence). V lost 7 bases to trimming and J lost 5 bases, with 17 bases between them. This CDR3 is CSVIPGYGTEAFF. CDR3 nucleotides: TGCAGTGTAATTCCAGGGTATGGAACTGAAGCTTTCTTT.

The V gene is TRBV10-3, the J gene TRBJ2-3; 9 bases are shared with TRBD2. CDR1 ENHRY and CDR2 SYGVKD come from the germline V gene. CDR3 size: 15 residues. V was pared by 3 bases and J by 5 bases, with 6 bases of the junction left unmatched. The CDR3 protein is CAISDQREARDTQYF. CDR3 bases: TGTGCCATCAGTGACCAGCGGGAGGCCAGAGATACGCAGTATTTT.

V usage is TRBV5-1 and J usage is TRBJ2-1, with 10 nucleotides matching TRBD1. Germline trimming cut 2 bases from V and 6 bases from J; bases unmatched to any gene: 2. Germline CDR1 SGHRS, CDR2 YFSETQ. The CDR3 runs 14 residues. CDR3 sequence: CASSLRTGGNEQFF. The CDR3 coding sequence is TGCGCCAGCAGCTTACGGACAGGGGGCAATGAGCAGTTCTTC. The full variable domain, completed using reference TRBV5-1 and TRBJ2-1, is KAGVTQTPRYLIKTRGQQVTLSCSPISGHRSVSWYQQTPGQGLQFLFEYFSETQRNKGNFPGRFSGRQFSNSRSEMNVSTLELGDSALYLCASSLRTGGNEQFFGPGTRLTVL.

Only a few counts were recorded for this clonotype. Sequence at one end of the junction differs from germline and may be a read error. The gene calls are TRBV9 and TRBJ2-6, with D perhaps given as TRBD1 or TRBD2 (5 bases each). The CDR3 contains 15 residues. Germline V gene sequence: CDR1 SGDLS, CDR2 YYNGEE. CDR3 sequence (DNA): TGTGCCAGCAGCGTAATTGGGTCCGGGGCCAACGTCCAGACTTTC. This sequence encodes CASSVIGSGANVQTF.

This clonotype was seen only a few times. V usage is TRBV27 and J usage is TRBJ2-5, with a possible D match to TRBD1 (5 bases). The tail of the sequence fits TRBJ2-7 better, so the J call may be wrong. The V gene's germline CDR1 is MNHEY and CDR2 SMNVEV (reference sequence). CDR3 length: 16 residues. Written as DNA, the CDR3 is TGTGCCAGCAGTTTATCCCCTGGGGCTCACGTGTACGAGCAGTACTTC. It translates to CASSLSPGAHVYEQYF.

This chain links TRBV27 with TRBJ2-7, with TRBD2 matching over 9 bases. CDR1 is MNHEY, CDR2 SMNVEV, per germline (reference sequence). With V trimmed by 3 bases and J by 5 bases, 14 bases remained unmatched. The CDR3 totals 17 residues. CDR3 amino acids: CASSFRGGRTSVHEQYF. In DNA form, the CDR3 reads TGTGCCAGCAGTTTTAGGGGGGGGAGGACTAGCGTCCACGAGCAGTACTTC.

This clonotype was picked up a small number of times. In DNA form, the CDR3 reads TGCAGTGCACTATCCTTGGGGGTCGGGTATTTT. It encodes CSALSLGVGYF. V usage is TRBV20-1 and J usage is TRBJ2-3; the D call may be TRBD1 or TRBD2 (5 bases each). Germline V gene lookup returns CDR1 DFQATT and CDR2 SNEGSKA (reference sequence). This CDR3 contains 11 residues. V dropped 6 bases and J dropped 14 bases, with 18 bases sitting between them.

The CDR3 loop reads CASTSGQGAPIRGYTF. CDR3 sequence (DNA): TGTGCCAGCACTTCGGGACAGGGGGCCCCAATTAGAGGCTACACCTTC. The chain employs TRBV27 and TRBJ1-2; 12 bases are shared with TRBD1. V lost 7 bases and J lost 8; bases outside the gene matches: 14. The CDR3 runs to 16 residues. In germline, CDR1 is MNHEY, CDR2 SMNVEV (reference sequence).

J is TRBJ2-5 and V is TRBV6-1, with 10 bases that match TRBD1. V was pared by 6 bases and J by 9 bases, with 13 bases of the junction left unmatched. This CDR3 contains 15 residues. Per germline, CDR1 MNHNS and CDR2 SASEGT. CDR3 DNA sequence: TGTGCCAGCAGCGATAGGGACAGGGGTATAGGGGCCCAGTACTTC. Its protein is CASSDRDRGIGAQYF.

CDR3 bases: TGTGCCAGCATTAAGACAGGGGGCCGTGAAAAACTGTTTTTT. As protein: CASIKTGGREKLFF. The chain has TRBV12-3 or TRBV12-4 and TRBJ1-4; 10 bases line up with TRBD1. V lost 7 bases and J lost 7; bases outside the gene matches: 6. This CDR3 is 14 amino acids long.

The CDR3 sequence: CASSQGTSGRRNEQYF. Here the CDR3 DNA reads TGTGCCAGCAGCCAAGGGACTAGCGGGAGAAGGAATGAGCAGTACTTC. The rearrangement links TRBV3-1 to TRBJ2-5; TRBD2 agrees at 13 bases. The CDR3 is made up of 16 amino acids. Looked up from germline, CDR1 is LGHDT and CDR2 is YNNKEL (reference sequence). Germline trimming cut 1 base from V and 11 bases from J; bases unmatched to any gene: 10.

CDR3 region: CASSFPGVSTDTQYF. For the CDR3, the DNA is TGTGCCAGCAGCTTCCCGGGAGTGAGCACAGATACGCAGTATTTT. The chain uses TRBV7-9 and TRBJ2-3; tentative D call: TRBD2 (6 bases). Germline CDR1 is SEHNR and CDR2 is FQNEAQ (reference sequence). V lost 3 bases and J lost 0, with 10 bases in between. The CDR3 runs 15 residues.